This TCR beta chain was observed in a study of CD8+CD57+ T cells in acquired aplastic anemia. On the study more broadly: When averaged, DNA from sorted CD4+ and CD8+ cells came to about 2.9 ug.

V trimming: 5 bases; J trimming: 5 bases; junction bases outside the gene matches: 5. This CDR3 comprises 13 residues. Germline V gene lookup returns CDR1 DFQATT and CDR2 SNEGSKA (reference sequence). Before being chosen for sequencing, patients had shown CD8+CD57+ cell expansion by flow cytometry. For CDR3 and TCR beta VDJ profiling, genomic DNA was the template used. MiXCR, run by TCRdb on the reads, gives a single entry per CDR3 protein. The data show roughly 250,000 distinct CDR3 sequences, with 82% seen just once and approximately 40% held by the top ten. V usage is TRBV20-1 and J usage is TRBJ1-1; 10 bases align to TRBD1. The receptor was derived from a human donor with aplastic anemia. The sequenced sample consisted of sorted CD4+, CD8+, or CD8+CD57+ T cells (not recorded which) from PBMCs. The CDR3 DNA is TGCAGTGCTCCATGGACAGGGGGGACTGAAGCTTTCTTT. Amino acid sequence: CSAPWTGGTEAFF.